A single sample is the source of the 20 T cell receptor beta chains below, sequenced in a study of technical replicates of blood from a handful of donors. The assay was immunoSEQ multiplex PCR, and TCRdb's table has in-frame clones only and misses some. Found here are 76,000 or so clones, 80% to 90% of them singletons; the top ten hold about 5%. Sequencing was done on a sample of PBMCs. These receptor sequences come from a human donor in good health. Some clones in this sample may be carry-over from other donors' samples.

The chain combines TRBV7-2 with TRBJ2-7, with D tentatively TRBD2 (6 bases). There are 14 residues in the CDR3. The germline gives CDR1 SGHTA, CDR2 FQGNSA. Trimming shortened V by 5 bases and J by 4 bases, and 15 bases separated the two germline ends. The CDR3 loop is CASSTGLKPYEQYF. In DNA form, the CDR3 reads TGTGCCAGCAGCACTGGACTAAAACCGTACGAGCAGTACTTC.

The V gene is TRBV18, the J gene TRBJ1-2; 9 positions agree with TRBD1. The CDR3 is 16 amino acids. V was clipped by 2 bases and J by 6 bases; unmatched bases: 10. Germline-derived CDR1 and CDR2 are KGHSH and LQKENI. DNA for the CDR3: TGTGCCAGCTCACCATTACAGGGGGCAAGATTTGATGGCTACACCTTC. Amino acid sequence: CASSPLQGARFDGYTF.

The rearrangement uses TRBV7-8 and TRBJ1-2, with TRBD1 matching 7 bases. The CDR3 covers 19 residues. V lost 0 bases to trimming and J lost 1 base; unmatched junction nucleotides: 14. Per the germline V gene, CDR1 is SGHVS and CDR2 is FQNEAQ. The CDR3 nucleotides read TGTGCCAGCAGCTTAGCGTTGGTGTGGGGGGACAGAAGTAACTATGGCTACACCTTC. Protein sequence: CASSLALVWGDRSNYGYTF.

The chain uses TRBV11-3 and TRBJ1-1; TRBD1 matches 9 bases. V gave up 5 bases and J gave up 10 bases; unmatched junction bases: 17. Germline V lookup: CDR1 SGHNT, CDR2 YENEEA. The CDR3 length is 16 residues. CDR3 nucleotide sequence: TGTGCCAGCAGCACCACCGGCGGGGGACAGGGATCAGGAGCTTTCTTT. It yields the protein CASSTTGGGQGSGAFF.

V is TRBV6-1 and J is TRBJ2-7, with 8 positions matching TRBD2. Germline assignment: CDR1 MNHNS and CDR2 SASEGT. The CDR3 runs 15 residues. Unmatched junction bases numbered 2, after V lost 1 base and J lost 0 bases. This CDR3 reads CASSEVAGGSYEQYF. The DNA for the CDR3 is TGTGCCAGCAGTGAAGTGGCGGGGGGCTCCTACGAGCAGTACTTC.

The CDR3 sequence is CASSVRLAGGVGELFF. CDR3 DNA sequence: TGTGCCAGCAGCGTTAGACTAGCGGGAGGAGTCGGGGAGCTGTTTTTT. This chain uses TRBV9 with TRBJ2-2; 13 bases match TRBD2. CDR3 length: 16 amino acids. The germline gives CDR1 SGDLS, CDR2 YYNGEE. Trimming took 2 bases from V and 7 from J; bases not matched to a gene: 5. Together with reference TRBV9 and TRBJ2-2, the CDR3 gives the full variable domain: DSGVTQTPKHLITATGQRVTLRCSPRSGDLSVYWYQQSLDQGLQFLIQYYNGEERAKGNILERFSAQQFPDLHSELNLSSLELGDSALYFCASSVRLAGGVGELFFGEGSRLTVL.

This sequence joins TRBV5-1 and TRBJ2-1; D is perhaps TRBD1 (6 bases). Germline assignment: CDR1 SGHRS and CDR2 YFSETQ. Trimming stripped 0 bases from V and 8 bases from J, with 18 bases between. The CDR3 runs to 16 residues. CDR3 region: CASSLAGQGYWDEQFF. For the CDR3, the DNA is TGCGCCAGCAGCTTGGCGGGGCAGGGGTATTGGGATGAGCAGTTCTTC.

The chain recombines TRBV7-9 with TRBJ2-7; 9 bases are shared with TRBD1. The ends lost 5 bases at V and 3 bases at J; junction bases unmatched: 5. The CDR3 runs to 14 residues. CDR1 is SEHNR, CDR2 FQNEAQ, per germline (reference sequence). DNA for the CDR3: TGTGCCAGCAGCCCAAAGGGACAGGGCTACGAGCAGTACTTC. Amino acids: CASSPKGQGYEQYF.

The chain joins TRBV6-1 to TRBJ1-5; weak D call: TRBD1 (5 bases). The CDR3 contains 15 residues. V gave up 1 base and J gave up 5 bases, with 12 bases separating them. Germline assignment: CDR1 MNHNS and CDR2 SASEGT. Here the CDR3 reads CASSEGEAGHQPQHF. The CDR3 DNA is TGTGCCAGCAGTGAAGGGGAGGCAGGGCATCAGCCCCAGCATTTT.

This clone was picked up one time. The V call is TRBV12-2, the J call TRBJ1-2; the table calls TRBD1, which could not be checked here. TRBV12-2 is recorded as a pseudogene. This CDR3 region has 15 residues. CDR3 DNA sequence: TGTGCAAGTCGCTCATACGGGGACAGGCCCTATGGCTACACCTTC. It encodes CASRSYGDRPYGYTF.

The CDR3 DNA reads TGTGCCAGCAGCTTACCAGGGGGTAATTCACCCCTCCACTTT. This gives the protein CASSLPGGNSPLHF. This chain links TRBV7-2 with TRBJ1-6; 7 bases line up with TRBD1. The J segment lost 6 bases and the V segment lost 2 bases, leaving 1 base of the junction unmatched. The V gene's germline CDR1 is SGHTA and CDR2 FQGNSA. This CDR3 has 14 amino acids.

The V gene is TRBV27, the J gene TRBJ2-1, with 7 bases that match TRBD2. Unmatched junction bases numbered 7, after V lost 8 bases and J lost 6 bases. This CDR3 region has 13 residues. Germline lookup yields CDR1 MNHEY and CDR2 SMNVEV (reference sequence). CDR3 sequence: CASAGLGSNEQFF. The CDR3 DNA is TGTGCCAGCGCTGGACTAGGGTCCAATGAGCAGTTCTTC.

The chain combines TRBV4-2 with TRBJ2-6; possibly TRBD1 for D (5 bases). Trimming stripped 0 bases from V and 0 bases from J, with 6 bases between. This CDR3 contains 16 residues. CDR1 is LGHNA and CDR2 is YNFKEQ in the germline V gene. DNA for the CDR3: TGTGCCAGCAGCCAAGATCAGGGCTCTGGGGCCAACGTCCTGACTTTC. Encoded protein: CASSQDQGSGANVLTF.

The genes are TRBV5-4 and TRBJ2-7; 8 bases line up with TRBD1. Germline CDR1 and CDR2: SGHNT and YYREEE (reference sequence). The trim removed 1 base at V and 3 bases at J, leaving 0 bases unmatched. This CDR3 comprises 13 residues. The CDR3 here is CASSLTGGYEQYF. CDR3 coding DNA: TGTGCCAGCAGCTTGACAGGGGGCTACGAGCAGTACTTC.

In regard to this clone: Being one base from a much bigger clone, this may be a read error. This chain uses TRBV30 with TRBJ1-1; D not certain. There are 11 residues in the CDR3. The germline gives CDR1 GTSNPN, CDR2 SVGIG (reference sequence). DNA for the CDR3: TGTGCCTGGGGTGTATCACTTGAAGCTTTCTTT. This encodes CAWGVSLEAFF.

This chain uses TRBV30 with TRBJ1-2, with TRBD1 matching 8 bases. This CDR3 contains 13 residues. The germline gives CDR1 GTSNPN, CDR2 SVGIG (reference sequence). V shed 6 bases and J 2 bases; nucleotides not matched to a gene: 5. This CDR3 is CACPTGANYGYTF. The CDR3 DNA is TGTGCCTGTCCGACAGGGGCGAACTATGGCTACACCTTC.

This chain links TRBV6-4 with TRBJ2-7; D perhaps matches TRBD2 (6 bases). The CDR3 length is 14 residues. Per germline, CDR1 MRHNA and CDR2 SNTAGT. The V end lost 6 bases, the J end lost 3 bases, and 15 bases lay between the germline ends. The CDR3 loop is CASSYLTSDYEQYF. DNA for the CDR3: TGTGCCAGCAGCTATCTGACTAGTGACTACGAGCAGTACTTC.

The chain employs TRBV5-1 and TRBJ2-3; 9 nucleotides match TRBD2. This CDR3 is built from 16 residues. V was clipped by 0 bases and J by 4 bases; unmatched bases: 6. The germline V gene encodes CDR1 SGHRS and CDR2 YFSETQ. In nucleotides, the CDR3 is TGCGCCAGCAGCTTGGGACTAGCGGAGAGGCCAGATACGCAGTATTTT. This sequence encodes CASSLGLAERPDTQYF.

V is TRBV5-6 and J is TRBJ2-2, with 8 bases that match TRBD2. This CDR3 is built from 15 residues. V shed 5 bases and J 7 bases; nucleotides not matched to a gene: 10. The germline V gene has CDR1 SGHDT and CDR2 YYEEEE. CDR3: CASRTTGGADGELFF. The CDR3 DNA is TGTGCCAGCAGAACTACCGGGGGGGCCGACGGGGAGCTGTTTTTT.

The CDR3 DNA reads TGTGCCAGCAGCCGACTTGGGGCCGGGACTAGCGGGGGGCTGGACTACAATGAGCAGTTCTTC. Its translation is CASSRLGAGTSGGLDYNEQFF. This sequence joins TRBV13 and TRBJ2-1; 15 nucleotides match TRBD2. Trimming removed 5 bases from V and 3 bases from J; junction bases left unmatched: 17. Germline CDR1 reads PRHDT; CDR2 reads FYEKMQ (reference sequence). This CDR3 spans 21 amino acids.